This entry features one T cell receptor beta chain sequence. Its antigen remains unidentified. A read error may account for a junction end that differs from germline. The immunoSEQ assay amplified TCRB CDR3 regions from 2 micrograms of genomic DNA, or from all available DNA when less than that amount was available. For multiplex PCR, 60 forward primers for TCR V beta segments and 13 reverse primers for J beta segments were used. Synthetic control templates were spiked into each sample at limiting dilution to estimate reads per starting template. Sequencing produced 87 bp reads on the Illumina HiSeq System. As for how the authors treated the data: PCR and sequencing errors were removed by a nearest neighbor algorithm that merged closely related sequences. TCR overlap was measured as the percentage of unique tumor TCR beta sequences also present in the same patient's peripheral blood. The table comes from immuneACCESS by way of TCRdb, which keeps in-frame sequences with V and J called. Part of the clones is missing from these tables; in studies checked, under half for an unresolved V gene and the rest for unknown reasons. V and J calls and clone size are as listed in that table; D and trimming were resolved from the DNA. In this sample the table shows some 10,000 clones, roughly 86% of which occur a single time. About 38% of the sample rests with the top ten.

Explained via the paper, the time point label denotes: after dendritic cell vaccination, including at tumor progression/relapse. Patients were selected for having adequate residual fresh-frozen tumor tissue and more than two years of available survival data. None of the glioblastoma patients carried an isocitrate dehydrogenase mutation, although molecular status otherwise varied. PBMC were collected before vaccination, two weeks after the third vaccination, and at tumor progression when it occurred. Genomic DNA was extracted with the Qiagen DNeasy Blood extraction Kit. The source of the sample is a study of glioma-infiltrating T cells after dendritic cell vaccination listed by TCRdb under 2016. Context from the whole study: The cohort included around 15 glioblastoma patients drawn from Phase I and II dendritic cell vaccination trials, of whom 9 were newly diagnosed and 6 had recurrent disease. Autologous tumor lysate-pulsed dendritic cell vaccination was administered to the patients between 2003 and 2012. The vaccine consisted of monocyte-derived dendritic cells cultured seven to eight days with IL-4 and GM-CSF, then pulsed overnight with autologous tumor lysate. Patients received three intradermal dendritic cell vaccine injections at biweekly intervals in the arm below the axilla. Tumor-infiltrating lymphocyte content was quantified and tumor and blood repertoires were compared in dendritic cell-vaccinated glioblastoma patients by deep sequencing of TCR beta CDR3 regions. Survival after dendritic cell vaccination was correlated with TCR sequencing metrics, including TIL content and tumor-blood repertoire overlap. Beyond this particular receptor, the publication reports: The cohort was small and heterogeneous, only a few patients had full blood and tumor sets, and even fewer had initial-recurrent tumor pairs. The three-group TCR overlap response model was described as speculative and requiring prospective validation. Longer time to progression and overall survival after dendritic cell vaccination were predicted by higher estimated pretreatment TIL content. TCR clonality showed no direct relationship with survival, which suggests that a diverse polyclonal response may matter.

Looking up the germline V gene yields CDR1 SNHLY and CDR2 FYNNEI. Counted from cysteine to phenylalanine, this CDR3 has 11 amino acids. Of all the DNA, just the CDR3 is kept, 33 bases in frame from base 1. This clonotype originated in a human donor with glioblastoma. Here the chain combines TRBV2 and TRBJ1-2; the D gene is not confidently resolved. The specimen comprised blood, sampled after dendritic cell vaccination. The CDR3 corresponds to CASSEDGRSRF. The base sequence is TGTGCCAGCAGTGAAGATGGTAGGTCGCGGTTC.